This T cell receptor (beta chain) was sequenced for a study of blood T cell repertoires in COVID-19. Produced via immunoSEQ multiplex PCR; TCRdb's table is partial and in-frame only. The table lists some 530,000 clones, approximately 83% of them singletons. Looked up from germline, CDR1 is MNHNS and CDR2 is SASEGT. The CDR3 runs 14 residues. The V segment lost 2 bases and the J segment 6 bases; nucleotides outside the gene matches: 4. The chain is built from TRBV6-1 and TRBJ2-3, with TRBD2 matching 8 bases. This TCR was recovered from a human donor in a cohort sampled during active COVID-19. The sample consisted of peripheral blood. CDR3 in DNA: TGTGCCAGCAGTGAACCGGGAGGGAGGGATACGCAGTATTTT. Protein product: CASSEPGGRDTQYF.